This T cell receptor beta chain is drawn from a study of shared clonotypes between healthy human individuals. Assay execution proceeded at the deep level. Generated by immunoSEQ multiplex PCR, the TCRdb table keeps only in-frame clones and is missing some. Here the sample spans roughly 2.4 million clones, around 95% being singletons. The germline CDR1 and CDR2 sequences are SGHRS and YFSETQ. Trimming pared 2 bases from V and 0 bases from J, leaving 11 bases between. The CDR3 has 16 amino acids. The sample was naive CD4+ T cells sorted from blood. Sample subset: CD45RA+ positively selected. The gene calls are TRBV5-1 and TRBJ1-4; D is possibly TRBD1 (5 bases). The origin of this receptor is a man younger than 30 in good health. The CDR3 sequence is CASSLGQGTTNEKLFF. The DNA for the CDR3 is TGCGCCAGCAGCTTAGGTCAGGGTACAACTAATGAAAAACTGTTTTTT.